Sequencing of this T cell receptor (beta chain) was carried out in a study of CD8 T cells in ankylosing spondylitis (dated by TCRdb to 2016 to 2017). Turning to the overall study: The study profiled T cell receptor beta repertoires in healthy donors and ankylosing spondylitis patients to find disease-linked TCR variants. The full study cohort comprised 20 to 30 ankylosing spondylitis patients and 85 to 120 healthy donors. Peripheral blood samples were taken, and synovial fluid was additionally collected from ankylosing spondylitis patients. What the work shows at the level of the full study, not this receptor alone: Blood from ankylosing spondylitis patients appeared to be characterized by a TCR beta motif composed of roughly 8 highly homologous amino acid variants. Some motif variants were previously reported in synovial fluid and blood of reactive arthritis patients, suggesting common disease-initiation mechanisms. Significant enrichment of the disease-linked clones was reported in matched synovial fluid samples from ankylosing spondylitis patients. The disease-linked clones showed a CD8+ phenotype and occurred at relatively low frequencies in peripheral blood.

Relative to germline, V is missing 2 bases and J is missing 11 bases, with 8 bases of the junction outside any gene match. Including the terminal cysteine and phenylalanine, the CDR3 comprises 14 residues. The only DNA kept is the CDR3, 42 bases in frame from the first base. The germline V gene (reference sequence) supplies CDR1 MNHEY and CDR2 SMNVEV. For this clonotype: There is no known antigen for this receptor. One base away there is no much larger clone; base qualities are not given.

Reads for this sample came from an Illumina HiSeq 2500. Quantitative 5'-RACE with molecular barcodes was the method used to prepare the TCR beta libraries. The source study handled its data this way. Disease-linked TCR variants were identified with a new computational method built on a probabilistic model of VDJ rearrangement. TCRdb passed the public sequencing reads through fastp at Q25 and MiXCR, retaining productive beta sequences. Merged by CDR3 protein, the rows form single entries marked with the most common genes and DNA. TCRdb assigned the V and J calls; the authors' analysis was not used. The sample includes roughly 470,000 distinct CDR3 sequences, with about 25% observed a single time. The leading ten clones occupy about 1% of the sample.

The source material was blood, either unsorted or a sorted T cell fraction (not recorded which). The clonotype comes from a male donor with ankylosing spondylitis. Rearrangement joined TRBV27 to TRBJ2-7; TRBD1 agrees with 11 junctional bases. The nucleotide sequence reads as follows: TGTGCCAGCAGTTTACCCTCCGGACAGGGGGCCAAGTACTTC. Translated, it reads CASSLPSGQGAKYF.